The clone carrying this T cell receptor (beta chain) appeared a single time. Original analysis: Estimation of nucleated cell counts relied on the amplification of reference gene primers. Data came from immunoSEQ multiplex PCR; TCRdb stores just in-frame clones and leaves some out. The V and J calls and the clone size are those of that table, but D and trimming were determined from the DNA. This table holds approximately 130,000 clones, just under 85% found once. The V gene's germline CDR1 is KGHDR and CDR2 SFDVKD. The CDR3 contains 14 residues. Trimming at V came to 7 bases and at J to 10 bases, leaving 14 bases not matched to a gene. This record belongs to a study of blood T cell repertoires in COVID-19. At the level of the study: Acute and convalescent COVID-19 samples came from the United States, Italy and Spain. Sample material is recorded as cDNA or gDNA derived from T cells, B-cell-depleted T cells, or PBMCs.

Input material: peripheral blood. This sequence originates from a human donor in a cohort sampled during active COVID-19. This sequence joins TRBV24-1 and TRBJ1-2, with 7 positions matching TRBD1. CDR3 DNA: TGTGCCACCAGCCTTGTGCTGGGACAGTCTGCCTACACCTTC. Its translation is CATSLVLGQSAYTF.